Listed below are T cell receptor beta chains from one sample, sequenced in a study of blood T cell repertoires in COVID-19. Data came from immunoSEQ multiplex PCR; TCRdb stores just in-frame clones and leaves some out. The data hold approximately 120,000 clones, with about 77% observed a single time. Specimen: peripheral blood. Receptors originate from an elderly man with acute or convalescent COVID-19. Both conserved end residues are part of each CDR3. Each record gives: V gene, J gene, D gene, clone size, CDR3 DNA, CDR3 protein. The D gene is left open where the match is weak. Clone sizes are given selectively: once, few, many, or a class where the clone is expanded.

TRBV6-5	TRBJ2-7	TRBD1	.	TGTGCCAGCAGTAGGACACAGGGGGCGGGGGAGCAGTACTTC	CASSRTQGAGEQYF
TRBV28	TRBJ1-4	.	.	TGTGCCAGCTGGGGGGCTAATGAAAAACTGTTTTTT	CASWGANEKLFF
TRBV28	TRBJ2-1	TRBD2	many	TGTGCCAGCAGCCTGCTAGCGGGGGGGCCCACTGAGCAGTTCTTC	CASSLLAGGPTEQFF
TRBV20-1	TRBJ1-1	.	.	TGCAGTGCTAGTCCAGCTGAAGCTTTCTTT	CSASPAEAFF
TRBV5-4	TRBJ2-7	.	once	TGTGCCAGCAGCTTGGCCTGGCAGGGCACCGGCGAGCAGTACTTC	CASSLAWQGTGEQYF
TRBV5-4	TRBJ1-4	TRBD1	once	TGTGCCAGCAGCACTGGGACAGACAGAGTTAATGAAAAACTGTTTTTT	CASSTGTDRVNEKLFF
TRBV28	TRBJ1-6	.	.	TGTGCCGGCTTGGTGGACAGACTTAATTCACCCCTCCACTTT	CAGLVDRLNSPLHF
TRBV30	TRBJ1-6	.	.	TGTGCCTGGAGTCCCTCGGGTCTCTATAATTCACCCCTCCACTTT	CAWSPSGLYNSPLHF
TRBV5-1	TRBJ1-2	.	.	TGCGCCAGCGCCGAGGGCCTACACGGCTACACCTTC	CASAEGLHGYTF
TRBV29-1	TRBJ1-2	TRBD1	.	TGCAGCGTGGGACAGGGGTATGGCTACACCTTC	CSVGQGYGYTF
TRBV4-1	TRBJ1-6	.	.	TGCGCCAGCAGAAGTATGGGAGTTTCACCCCTCCACTTT	CASRSMGVSPLHF
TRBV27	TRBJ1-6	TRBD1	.	TGTGCCAGCAGTCTGGACAGGGGGCGTTCACCCCTCCACTTT	CASSLDRGRSPLHF
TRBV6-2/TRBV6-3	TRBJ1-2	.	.	TGTGCCAGCAGCCCTCAACAGTTCTATGGCTACACCTTC	CASSPQQFYGYTF
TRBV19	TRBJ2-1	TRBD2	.	TGTGCCAGTAGTAGTCTCGGCGGGGGATTCTACAATGAGCAGTTCTTC	CASSSLGGGFYNEQFF
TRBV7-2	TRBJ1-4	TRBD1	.	TGTGCCAGCAGCTCACGACAGGGCCCTAATGAAAAACTGTTTTTT	CASSSRQGPNEKLFF
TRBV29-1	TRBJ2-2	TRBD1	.	TGCAGCGTTAACAGGGGTACAACGGGCACCGGGGAGCTGTTTTTT	CSVNRGTTGTGELFF
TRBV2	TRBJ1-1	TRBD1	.	TGTGCCAGCGGAGGACAGGTTGTCTCTGAAGCTTTCTTT	CASGGQVVSEAFF
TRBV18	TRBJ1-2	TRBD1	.	TGTGCCAGCTCACCAATGATGCTGGGACAGTCTTATGGCTACACCTTC	CASSPMMLGQSYGYTF